The TCR beta chain under discussion was sequenced for a study of T cell responses to AZD1222 COVID-19 vaccine. In germline, CDR1 is SGHAT, CDR2 FQNNGV. V lost 0 bases, J lost 10 bases, and 13 bases lay in between. The CDR3 is 14 residues long. The table came from immunoSEQ multiplex PCR; TCRdb's copy has only in-frame clones and leaves some out. The sample carries approximately 120,000 clones, about 90% recorded once. This clonotype was sampled from an adult in good health. The specimen was peripheral blood, collected on day 0 of AZD1222 vaccination. The V call is TRBV11-2, the J call TRBJ2-1; D is perhaps TRBD1 or TRBD2 (5 bases each). The CDR3 spells CASSLDEGFGEQFF. CDR3 bases: TGTGCCAGCAGCTTAGACGAGGGGTTCGGAGAGCAGTTCTTC. Full variable domain (rest looked up from reference TRBV11-2 and TRBJ2-1): EAGVAQSPRYKIIEKRQSVAFWCNPISGHATLYWYQQILGQGPKLLIQFQNNGVVDDSQLPKDRFSAERLKGVDSTLKIQPAKLEDSAVYLCASSLDEGFGEQFFGPGTRLTVL.